These 7 T cell receptor beta chains were all obtained from the same sample, sequenced in a study of cytomegalovirus exposure and HLA in healthy donors. The PCR had 60 Vbeta and 13 Jbeta primers. The repertoire was sequenced with immunoSEQ multiplex PCR; TCRdb's copy has only in-frame clones and lacks some. The table lists fewer than 150,000 clones, approximately 80% of them singletons. The sequenced material came from PBMCs. These receptor sequences come from a male donor in good health and CMV-seronegative.

The rearrangement joins TRBV6-5 to TRBJ2-5; TRBD2 matches 8 bases. J lost 0 bases, V lost 4 bases, and 7 bases had no gene match. Germline V CDR1 and CDR2: MNHEY, SVGAGI. The CDR3 sequence is 16 residues long. This chain's CDR3 is CASSFYSGTYQETQYF. The CDR3 DNA follows: TGTGCCAGCAGTTTTTATAGCGGGACCTACCAAGAGACCCAGTACTTC.

The chain has TRBV5-6 and TRBJ2-5; no firm D call. Gene TRBJ2-7 matches the end of the DNA better, so the J call may be wrong. The CDR3 spans 14 residues. The V gene's germline CDR1 is SGHDT and CDR2 YYEEEE. The CDR3 loop is CASSFGGPSYEQYF. CDR3 sequence (DNA): TGTGCCAGCAGCTTTGGCGGCCCTTCCTACGAGCAGTACTTC.

V gene TRBV2 combines with J gene TRBJ2-7, with TRBD1 matching over 7 bases. The germline gives CDR1 SNHLY, CDR2 FYNNEI. There are 16 residues in the CDR3. Losses at the gene ends were 7 bases for V and 3 bases for J; bases not matched to a gene: 15. The CDR3 DNA follows: TGTGCCAGCACCCGGGGAAGGGGGCGCTCGGACTACGAGCAGTACTTC. Its translation is CASTRGRGRSDYEQYF.

The chain joins TRBV2 to TRBJ2-6, with a tentative D call TRBD2 (6 bases). Per the germline V gene, CDR1 is SNHLY and CDR2 is FYNNEI. Deletions cut 7 bases from V and 0 bases from J, with 19 bases between. The CDR3 has 18 amino acids. The CDR3 DNA is TGTGCCAGCAAGGAGGGGAGACAAATTTACTCTGGGGCCAACGTCCTGACTTTC. Its translation is CASKEGRQIYSGANVLTF. Complete variable domain (other parts from reference TRBV2 and TRBJ2-6): EPEVTQTPSHQVTQMGQEVILRCVPISNHLYFYWYRQILGQKVEFLVSFYNNEISEKSEIFDDQFSVERPDGSNFTLKIRSTKLEDSAMYFCASKEGRQIYSGANVLTFGAGSRLTVL.

The V gene is TRBV7-2, the J gene TRBJ1-2; maybe TRBD1 (5 bases). V lost 1 base to trimming and J lost 1 base, with 7 bases between them. Germline lookup yields CDR1 SGHTA and CDR2 FQGNSA. The CDR3 length is 14 residues. The CDR3 region has the DNA TGTGCCAGCAGCTTAGGGGGCAGTAACTATGGCTACACCTTC. It codes for CASSLGGSNYGYTF.

This clone was recorded a few times. Written as DNA, the CDR3 is TGCGCCAGCAGCTTGACCTCAGGGGAAACTGAAGCTTTCTTT. Encoded protein: CASSLTSGETEAFF. The chain employs TRBV5-1 and TRBJ1-1, with D possibly TRBD1 on 6 matching bases. The ends were cut back, 1 base at V and 5 bases at J, with 12 bases in the middle. The CDR3 is 14 amino acids. Germline loops: CDR1 SGHRS, CDR2 YFSETQ. Based on the CDR3 plus reference TRBV5-1 and TRBJ1-1, the full variable domain is KAGVTQTPRYLIKTRGQQVTLSCSPISGHRSVSWYQQTPGQGLQFLFEYFSETQRNKGNFPGRFSGRQFSNSRSEMNVSTLELGDSALYLCASSLTSGETEAFFGQGTRLTVV.

The chain has TRBV4-3 and TRBJ1-5; the D gene is possibly TRBD1 (6 bases). V was shortened by 4 bases and J by 4 bases, with 11 bases between the two germline ends. The germline gives CDR1 LGHNA, CDR2 YSLEER. The CDR3 is 14 residues long. CDR3 bases: TGCGCCAGCAGCCCGGGACAACAAAATCAGCCCCAGCATTTT. Translated: CASSPGQQNQPQHF.